The subject of this entry is one TCR beta chain. Assay: immunoSEQ multiplex PCR; the TCRdb copy retains only in-frame clones and omits some. The table records 65,000 to 95,000 clones, 90% to 95% of them present only once. The sample comes from a study of technical replicates of blood from a handful of donors. The ends lost 6 bases at V and 5 bases at J; junction bases unmatched: 3. The length of the CDR3 is 12 residues. The germline V gene has CDR1 MDHEN and CDR2 SYDVKM. The chain recombines TRBV28 with TRBJ2-7; 8 nucleotides match TRBD2. This clonotype was obtained from a human donor in good health. The sample comprised T cells isolated from PBMCs. The CDR3 DNA is TGTGCCAGCAGCAATAGCGGGAACGAGCAGTACTTC. Protein: CASSNSGNEQYF.